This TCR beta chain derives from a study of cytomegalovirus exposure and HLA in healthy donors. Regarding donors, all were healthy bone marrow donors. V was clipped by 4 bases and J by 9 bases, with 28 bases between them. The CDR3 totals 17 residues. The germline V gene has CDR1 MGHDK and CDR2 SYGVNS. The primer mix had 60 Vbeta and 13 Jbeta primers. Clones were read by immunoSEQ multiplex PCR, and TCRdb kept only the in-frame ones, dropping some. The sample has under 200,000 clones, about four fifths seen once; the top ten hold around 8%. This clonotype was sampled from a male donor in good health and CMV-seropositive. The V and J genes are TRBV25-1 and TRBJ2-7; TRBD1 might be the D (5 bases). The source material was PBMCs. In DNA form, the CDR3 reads TGTGCCAGCAGTGTACCGGCGATTGGGCCACAGGATACGGGGCAGTACTTC. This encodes CASSVPAIGPQDTGQYF.